Shown below are 22 T cell receptor beta chains from a single sample sequenced in a study of T-cell reconstitution after alpha-beta-depleted transplantation in children. TCRbeta library construction was performed incorporating unique molecular identifiers. Each CDR3 protein is one row after TCRdb ran MiXCR on the PCR reads. The data contain approximately 240,000 distinct CDR3 sequences, approximately 11% of them singletons. The source material was PBMCs, sampled before TCRalphabeta/CD19-depleted stem cell transplant. The receptors were gathered from a child younger than two with acute myeloid leukemia, due to receive a stem cell transplant.

At least ten counts were recorded for this clonotype. V gene TRBV28 combines with J gene TRBJ1-2; 8 bases fit TRBD1. The CDR3 has 16 amino acids. Germline values: CDR1 MDHEN, CDR2 SYDVKM. V shed 6 bases and J 4 bases; nucleotides not matched to a gene: 13. In nucleotides, the CDR3 is TGTGCCAGCAGATCTACCACCGGACAGGGATTCTATGGCTACACCTTC. Protein product: CASRSTTGQGFYGYTF.

This clonotype showed up many times. V and J are TRBV10-2 and TRBJ2-1; TRBD2 matches at 7 bases. The CDR3 loop spans 15 amino acids. Germline loops: CDR1 WSHSY, CDR2 SAAADI. V shed 3 bases, J shed 5 bases, and the junction held 7 bases outside the gene matches. CDR3 DNA: TGCGCCAGCAGTGATCGGGGGGAGTGGAACAATGAGCAGTTCTTC. Translation: CASSDRGEWNNEQFF.

This clonotype showed up many times. The V gene is TRBV27, the J gene TRBJ1-1, with D perhaps TRBD1 (6 bases). Trimming took off 3 bases at V and 4 bases at J, with 12 bases between the two ends. Per the germline V gene, CDR1 is MNHEY and CDR2 is SMNVEV (reference sequence). This CDR3 is 14 amino acids long. CDR3 protein: CASSFRDMSTEAFF. The CDR3 DNA reads as TGTGCCAGCAGTTTTCGGGACATGAGCACTGAAGCTTTCTTT.

This clonotype has a count of ten or more. V usage is TRBV12-3 or TRBV12-4 and J usage is TRBJ1-1; D not certain. With 8 bases removed from V and 7 bases from J, the gap between germline ends came to 8 bases. There are 10 residues in the CDR3. The CDR3 is CASLKHEAFF. CDR3 in DNA: TGTGCCAGCCTAAAACATGAAGCTTTCTTT.

This clonotype was counted ten times or more. The chain recombines TRBV28 with TRBJ2-3, with TRBD2 as a possible D gene (6 bases). The CDR3 consists of 13 residues. V lost 6 bases, J lost 2 bases, and 9 bases lay in between. Germline values: CDR1 MDHEN, CDR2 SYDVKM. The CDR3 protein is CASRADYTDTQYF. Written as DNA, the CDR3 is TGTGCCAGCAGAGCGGACTACACAGATACGCAGTATTTT.

This clonotype was counted at least ten times. CDR3 sequence reads: CASSDRGYGYTF. Here the CDR3 DNA reads TGTGCCAGCAGCGACAGGGGCTATGGCTACACCTTC. The rearrangement links TRBV7-9 to TRBJ1-2; TRBD1 matches 8 bases. CDR3 length: 12 residues. The germline V gene encodes CDR1 SEHNR and CDR2 FQNEAQ (reference sequence). Losses at the gene ends were 5 bases for V and 4 bases for J; bases not matched to a gene: 0.

This clonotype was recorded many times. This chain links TRBV20-1 with TRBJ2-7; tentatively, D is TRBD2 (6 bases). V shed 6 bases and J shed 3 bases, with 18 bases lying between them. From germline, CDR1 is DFQATT and CDR2 SNEGSKA (reference sequence). The CDR3 covers 14 residues. CDR3 nucleotides: TGCAGTGCCAGACCTCCGGGACTTATCTACGAGCAGTACTTC. It encodes CSARPPGLIYEQYF.

This clonotype has at least ten counts. The V call is TRBV7-7, the J call TRBJ2-5, with a weak D call TRBD2 (5 bases). Germline V gene sequence: CDR1 SSHAT, CDR2 FNYEAQ (reference sequence). Trimming removed 3 bases from V and 4 bases from J, with 12 bases in between. CDR3 length: 14 residues. The DNA of the CDR3 is TGTGCCAGCAGCTTTGGTAGCGTTCGAGAGACCCAGTACTTC. It is translated as CASSFGSVRETQYF.

This clonotype was recorded at least ten times. The rearrangement uses TRBV29-1 and TRBJ2-7; D call uncertain. The germline V gene has CDR1 SQVTM and CDR2 ANQGSEA. Trimming removed 4 bases at V and 2 bases at J, with 12 bases between. This CDR3 has 13 amino acids. The CDR3, as DNA: TGCAGCGTTGGAAAAGGCTTCGCCTACGAGCAGTACTTC. Its protein product is CSVGKGFAYEQYF.

This clonotype was detected ten times or more. The rearrangement joins TRBV28 to TRBJ2-5, with 8 bases lining up with TRBD1. V dropped 6 bases and J dropped 0; count of bases not matched to a gene: 3. Germline CDR1 reads MDHEN; CDR2 reads SYDVKM. The CDR3 has 14 residues. The CDR3 coding sequence is TGTGCCAGCAGACCCAGGGGGCACCAAGAGACCCAGTACTTC. Translation gives CASRPRGHQETQYF. Based on the CDR3 plus reference TRBV28 and TRBJ2-5, the full variable domain is DVKVTQSSRYLVKRTGEKVFLECVQDMDHENMFWYRQDPGLGLRLIYFSYDVKMKEKGDIPEGYSVSREKKERFSLILESASTNQTSMYLCASRPRGHQETQYFGPGTRLLVL.

At least ten counts were recorded for this clonotype. V is TRBV20-1 and J is TRBJ2-7; TRBD2 agrees at 8 bases. CDR3 length: 14 residues. Germline V gene lookup returns CDR1 DFQATT and CDR2 SNEGSKA (reference sequence). With 6 bases clipped from V and 0 bases from J, the junction kept 7 bases outside the gene matches. The CDR3: CSAIAGRSSYEQYF. The CDR3 DNA sequence: TGCAGTGCCATAGCGGGACGTTCCTCCTACGAGCAGTACTTC.

This clonotype has at least ten counts. The chain employs TRBV18 and TRBJ1-1; D is undetermined. Trimming left V 0 bases short and J 2 bases short, with 10 bases between. The CDR3 consists of 15 residues. CDR1 and CDR2 (germline): KGHSH, LQKENI. CDR3 residues: CASSPPSVGNTEAFF. DNA for the CDR3: TGTGCCAGCTCACCACCGTCCGTGGGAAACACTGAAGCTTTCTTT.

This clonotype occurred many times. V is TRBV10-3 and J is TRBJ1-2; 7 positions match TRBD1. V dropped 4 bases and J dropped 3; count of bases not matched to a gene: 11. Per the germline V gene, CDR1 is ENHRY and CDR2 is SYGVKD. This CDR3 contains 16 residues. The CDR3 region is CAISGAPDRRDYGYTF. CDR3 nucleotides: TGTGCCATCAGTGGAGCCCCGGACAGGCGTGACTATGGCTACACCTTC.

The gene calls are TRBV19 and TRBJ2-7; D possibly corresponds to TRBD2 (5 bases). The germline V gene has CDR1 LNHDA and CDR2 SQIVND (reference sequence). The CDR3 extends over 12 amino acids. Trimming took 2 bases from V and 7 from J, leaving 9 bases between them. As DNA, the CDR3 is TGTGCCAGTAGTATAAGTTCGGGGGAGCAGTACTTC. Translation gives CASSISSGEQYF.

This clonotype was counted at least ten times. The rearrangement uses TRBV20-1 and TRBJ2-1; 10 bases fit TRBD2. The CDR3 spans 15 residues. Trimming cost V 6 bases and J 7 bases; bases outside gene matches: 12. CDR1 and CDR2 (germline): DFQATT, SNEGSKA (reference sequence). The CDR3 DNA sequence: TGCAGTGCCCTCAAGCGGGAGGGTAAGGGGAATGAGCAGTTCTTC. It codes for CSALKREGKGNEQFF.

The chain is built from TRBV19 and TRBJ1-2, with D hard to call. Trimming pared 8 bases from V and 4 bases from J, leaving 14 bases between. The CDR3 totals 13 residues. The V gene's germline CDR1 is LNHDA and CDR2 SQIVND (reference sequence). CDR3 sequence reads: CASCALDSYGYTF. DNA of the CDR3: TGTGCCAGTTGTGCACTCGATTCCTATGGCTACACCTTC.

This clonotype was seen a few times. The V and J genes are TRBV12-5 and TRBJ2-1; possible D gene TRBD1, 5 bases. The CDR3 contains 13 residues. Germline assignment: CDR1 LGHNT and CDR2 FRNRAP. V lost 4 bases and J lost 6, with 10 bases in between. The CDR3 sequence: CASGWGQSNEQFF. The CDR3 DNA reads as TGTGCTAGTGGTTGGGGCCAGTCCAATGAGCAGTTCTTC.

This clonotype has at least ten counts. The J gene is TRBJ2-3, the V gene TRBV5-1, with 10 bases identical to TRBD2. Germline CDR1 and CDR2: SGHRS and YFSETQ. The CDR3 is made up of 15 amino acids. The ends lost 4 bases at V and 7 bases at J; junction bases unmatched: 9. The CDR3 region is CASSLAVAGGNTQYF. For the CDR3, the DNA is TGCGCCAGCAGCCTCGCGGTAGCGGGAGGAAATACGCAGTATTTT.

This clonotype was picked up many times. The CDR3 DNA reads TGCGCCAGCAGCACCGGCCCACTAGCGGGAGCTTACAATGAGCAGTTCTTC. As protein: CASSTGPLAGAYNEQFF. The chain is built from TRBV5-1 and TRBJ2-1, with 11 bases fitting TRBD2. CDR1 SGHRS and CDR2 YFSETQ come from the germline V gene. The CDR3 consists of 17 residues. Trimming at V came to 4 bases and at J to 4 bases, leaving 10 bases not matched to a gene.

This clonotype has just a few counts. The chain uses TRBV20-1 and TRBJ2-7; TRBD1 matches 11 bases. CDR3 length equals 15 residues. The J segment lost 2 bases and the V segment lost 2 bases, leaving 5 bases of the junction unmatched. The germline V gene encodes CDR1 DFQATT and CDR2 SNEGSKA (reference sequence). CDR3 in DNA: TGCAGTGCTAGACCCGGGACAGGGGGGACCTACGAGCAGTACTTC. Its protein is CSARPGTGGTYEQYF.

This clonotype was counted ten times or more. This chain joins TRBV25-1 and TRBJ2-3; 9 positions match TRBD2. The trim removed 7 bases at V and 2 bases at J, leaving 7 bases unmatched. There are 15 residues in the CDR3. Germline V gives CDR1 MGHDK, CDR2 SYGVNS. The CDR3 is CASTAGGALTDTQYF. The DNA of the CDR3 is TGTGCCAGCACCGCGGGAGGGGCTCTCACAGATACGCAGTATTTT.

This clonotype was observed many times. The rearrangement links TRBV14 to TRBJ2-1; no definite D call. Between the trimmed V and J ends, which lost 3 bases and 5 bases, there was a span of 8 bases. The germline gives CDR1 SGHDN, CDR2 FVKESK. The length of the CDR3 is 13 residues. CDR3 loop: CASSQQRNNEQFF. For the CDR3, the DNA is TGTGCCAGCAGCCAGCAGAGAAACAATGAGCAGTTCTTC.